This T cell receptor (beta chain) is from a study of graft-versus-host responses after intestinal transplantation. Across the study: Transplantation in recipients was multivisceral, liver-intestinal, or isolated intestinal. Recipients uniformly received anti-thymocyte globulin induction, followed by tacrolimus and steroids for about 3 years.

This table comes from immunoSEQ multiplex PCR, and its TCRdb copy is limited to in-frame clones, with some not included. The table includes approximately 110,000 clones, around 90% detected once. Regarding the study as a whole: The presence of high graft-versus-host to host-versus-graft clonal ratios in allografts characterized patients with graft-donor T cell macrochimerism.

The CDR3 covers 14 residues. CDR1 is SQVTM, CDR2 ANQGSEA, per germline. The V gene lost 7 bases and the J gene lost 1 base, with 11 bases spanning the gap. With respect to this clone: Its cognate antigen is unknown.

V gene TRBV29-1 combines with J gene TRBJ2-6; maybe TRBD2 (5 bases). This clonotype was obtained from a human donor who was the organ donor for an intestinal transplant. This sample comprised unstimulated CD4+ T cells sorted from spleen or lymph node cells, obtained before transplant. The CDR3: CSAAGPSGANVLTF. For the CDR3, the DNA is TGCAGCGCCGCGGGTCCGTCTGGGGCCAACGTCCTGACTTTC.